This T cell receptor beta chain was identified during a study of blood T cell repertoires in COVID-19. At the level of the study: COVID-19 samples, acute and convalescent, were from the United States, Italy and Spain.

The repertoire was sequenced with immunoSEQ multiplex PCR; TCRdb's copy has only in-frame clones and lacks some. In the table there are some 150,000 clones, over 80% of which are singletons. Germline assignment: CDR1 SGHTA and CDR2 FQGTGA. The V gene end was trimmed by 2 bases and the J gene end by 5 bases; junction bases not matched to a gene: 2. The CDR3 extends over 13 amino acids. The material sequenced was peripheral blood. The clonotype was recovered from a woman in her 50s with acute or convalescent COVID-19. The chain joins TRBV7-3 to TRBJ1-2; the match to TRBD1 covers 7 bases. This chain's CDR3 is CASSLPGGYGYTF. In DNA form, the CDR3 reads TGTGCCAGCAGCTTACCAGGGGGTTATGGCTACACCTTC.